This T cell receptor beta chain was captured by sequencing in a study of beta chain features in type 1 diabetes. Study findings and constraints: The naive, central memory and Treg TCRB repertoires showed an apparent similarity that was greater among patients than among healthy donors.

Only one heparinised blood draw was taken per donor, and its volume averaged about 116 mL. CD45RO/CCR7/CD25/CD127/CD95/CD27 separated CD4+ naive, central memory, regulatory and stem cell-like memory cells by sorting. Germline CDR1 is LNHDA and CDR2 is SQIVND (reference sequence). Between the trimmed V and J ends, which lost 10 bases and 13 bases, there was a span of 16 bases. This CDR3 comprises 11 residues. Since all of the isolated RNA was reverse transcribed, expressed TCRB transcripts were what got sequenced. Profiling relied on immunoSEQ multiplex PCR, and the TCRdb table lists in-frame clones only, not all of them. Of 150,000 or so clones detected, about 10% appear once; the ten largest clones hold roughly 0.69%. A word on this clone: Its antigen is not identified.

The sample taken for sequencing was central memory CD4+ T cells from blood. This TCR came from a man between 18 and 35 years old in good health. V is TRBV19 and J is TRBJ2-2; D perhaps matches TRBD1 (6 bases). CDR3 sequence reads: CAIGQFGGLFF. In DNA, the CDR3 is TGTGCCATAGGACAGTTCGGTGGGCTGTTTTTT.